The entry below gives a single TCR beta chain sequence along with its context. Its cognate antigen is unknown. The study ran its PCR with 60 Vbeta and 13 Jbeta primers. Method: immunoSEQ multiplex PCR; TCRdb's copy keeps in-frame clones and lacks some. The table shows under 150,000 clones, with 73% occurring only once. This record comes from a study of cytomegalovirus exposure and HLA in healthy donors. The length of the CDR3 is 17 residues. V gave up 2 bases and J gave up 7 bases; unmatched junction bases: 12. CDR1 and CDR2 from the germline V gene are SGHNT and YYREEE (reference sequence). General observations from the study: Being indistinguishable, some V segments were excluded, TRBV6-2 and TRBV6-3 among them. A further, later analysis showed that HLA-associated TCR beta chains (compared with equally common others) were more clonally expanded.

The source of this sequence is a woman aged 40 to 50 in good health and CMV-seronegative. V is TRBV5-4 and J is TRBJ1-6; 7 positions agree with TRBD1. The specimen sequenced was PBMCs. The CDR3 protein is CASSLGAEGARNSPLHF. The CDR3 nucleotides are TGTGCCAGCAGCTTAGGTGCTGAGGGGGCGAGGAATTCACCCCTCCACTTT.